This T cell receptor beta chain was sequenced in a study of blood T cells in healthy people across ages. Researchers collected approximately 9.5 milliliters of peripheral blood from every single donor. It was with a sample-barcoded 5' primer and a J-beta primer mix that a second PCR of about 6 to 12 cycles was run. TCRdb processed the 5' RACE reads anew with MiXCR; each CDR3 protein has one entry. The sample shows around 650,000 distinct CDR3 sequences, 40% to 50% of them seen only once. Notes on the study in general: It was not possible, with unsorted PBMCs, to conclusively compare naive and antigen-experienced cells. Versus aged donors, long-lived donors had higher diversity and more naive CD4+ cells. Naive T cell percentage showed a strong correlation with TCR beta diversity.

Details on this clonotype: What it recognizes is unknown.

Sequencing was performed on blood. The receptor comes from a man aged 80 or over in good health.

For the CDR3, the DNA is TGTGCCAGCAGCTCTCGAGGCCCCAATGAGCAGTTCTTC. Translated, it gives CASSSRGPNEQFF. The chain carries TRBV28 and TRBJ2-1; no reliable D call. The CDR3 loop spans 13 amino acids. Trimming removed 6 bases from V and 6 bases from J, with 12 bases in between. CDR1 and CDR2 from the germline V gene are MDHEN and SYDVKM. Supplemented by reference TRBV28 and TRBJ2-1, the full variable domain reads DVKVTQSSRYLVKRTGEKVFLECVQDMDHENMFWYRQDPGLGLRLIYFSYDVKMKEKGDIPEGYSVSREKKERFSLILESASTNQTSMYLCASSSRGPNEQFFGPGTRLTVL.